One sample yielded the 23 T cell receptor beta chains listed below, sequenced in a study of blood T cell repertoires in COVID-19. The table came from immunoSEQ multiplex PCR; TCRdb's copy has only in-frame clones and leaves some out. Among roughly 300,000 clones listed, about nine tenths were seen once. The sequenced sample was peripheral blood. The receptors here all came from a woman aged 30 to 39 with COVID-19, enrolled during active disease.

The rearrangement joins TRBV2 to TRBJ1-1, with 7 bases matching TRBD1. J gave up 1 base and V 4 bases, and 3 bases lay outside the gene matches. The CDR3 runs 14 residues. Germline assignment: CDR1 SNHLY and CDR2 FYNNEI. The CDR3 DNA follows: TGTGCCAGCAGTGGACAGGGCGGGAACACTGAAGCTTTCTTT. Protein sequence: CASSGQGGNTEAFF.

On this clone: Additional DNA sequences in this sample encode the identical CDR3. The chain links TRBV30 to TRBJ1-4, with 9 bases matching TRBD1. The V and J ends lost 0 bases and 8 bases, in that order; junction bases with no gene match: 4. Germline V gene lookup returns CDR1 GTSNPN and CDR2 SVGIG (reference sequence). This CDR3 region has 14 residues. The CDR3 protein is CAWSVQGAGEKLFF. The CDR3 region has the DNA TGTGCCTGGAGTGTACAGGGGGCAGGAGAAAAACTGTTTTTT.

The V call is TRBV27, the J call TRBJ2-7, with D possibly TRBD1 on 6 matching bases. The V gene's germline CDR1 is MNHEY and CDR2 SMNVEV (reference sequence). The CDR3 has 13 residues. V was trimmed by 2 bases and J by 2 bases, leaving 7 bases between them. The CDR3 DNA follows: TGTGCCAGCAGTTTAGGGGGCCCCTACGAGCAGTACTTC. Encoded protein: CASSLGGPYEQYF.

The CDR3 is CASRTRFYHEQYF. CDR3 sequence (DNA): TGTGCCAGTCGGACTAGGTTTTATCACGAGCAGTACTTC. The J gene is TRBJ2-7, the V gene TRBV27, with TRBD2 matching over 7 bases. Germline trimming cut 9 bases from V and 5 bases from J; bases unmatched to any gene: 10. The germline V gene has CDR1 MNHEY and CDR2 SMNVEV (reference sequence). The length of the CDR3 is 13 residues.

The chain carries TRBV15 and TRBJ1-2; 7 bases line up with TRBD1. Germline V gene data show CDR1 as LNHNV and CDR2 as YYDKDF (reference sequence). The CDR3 has 14 residues. V was pared by 7 bases and J by 0 bases, with 5 bases of the junction left unmatched. The CDR3 DNA follows: TGTGCCACCACCTCAGGGGGTACTAACTATGGCTACACCTTC. Its protein product is CATTSGGTNYGYTF.

V usage is TRBV4-1 and J usage is TRBJ2-7, with a tentative D call TRBD1 (5 bases). Germline V gene lookup returns CDR1 MGHRA and CDR2 YSYEKL. This CDR3 spans 14 amino acids. The V end lost 0 bases, the J end lost 7 bases, and 13 bases lay between the germline ends. The CDR3 region has the DNA TGCGCCAGCAGCCAAGAGGGCGGAGACAGTGAGCAGTACTTC. It specifies CASSQEGGDSEQYF.

This chain joins TRBV7-9 and TRBJ2-7, with 8 bases that match TRBD2. The CDR3 contains 15 residues. J gave up 0 bases and V 3 bases, and 4 bases lay outside the gene matches. In germline, CDR1 is SEHNR, CDR2 FQNEAQ (reference sequence). The CDR3 DNA reads as TGTGCCAGCAGCTTTGGGACTAGGAGCTCCTACGAGCAGTACTTC. This codes for CASSFGTRSSYEQYF.

The chain employs TRBV29-1 and TRBJ1-2; D is ambiguous. V was clipped by 3 bases and J by 2 bases, with 7 bases between them. The CDR3 runs to 12 residues. Germline V gives CDR1 SQVTM, CDR2 ANQGSEA. The CDR3 DNA reads as TGCAGCGTTGAGAGACACAACTATGGCTACACCTTC. Translation gives CSVERHNYGYTF. The full variable domain, in which reference TRBV29-1 and TRBJ1-2 provide the parts outside the CDR3, is SAVISQKPSRDICQRGTSLTIQCQVDSQVTMMFWYRQQPGQSLTLIATANQGSEATYESGFVIDKFPISRPNLTFSTLTVSNMSPEDSSIYLCSVERHNYGYTFGSGTRLTVV.

The V and J genes are TRBV4-1 and TRBJ2-3; 11 bases fit TRBD1. V trimming: 3 bases; J trimming: 5 bases; junction bases outside the gene matches: 10. The CDR3 runs 17 residues. The V gene's germline CDR1 is MGHRA and CDR2 YSYEKL. CDR3 sequence reads: CASSHLHRDRGVDTQYF. DNA for the CDR3: TGCGCCAGCAGCCATCTGCACCGGGACAGGGGGGTAGATACGCAGTATTTT.

The rearrangement links TRBV9 to TRBJ1-4, with D uncertain. The CDR3 is 14 amino acids. The V end was cut by 2 bases, the J end by 8 bases, with 13 bases between. CDR1 SGDLS and CDR2 YYNGEE come from the germline V gene. In DNA form, the CDR3 reads TGTGCCAGCAGCGTCGGAGGAAGTGGAGAAAAACTGTTTTTT. Amino acid sequence: CASSVGGSGEKLFF.

The V and J genes are TRBV9 and TRBJ2-3; D unclear. The CDR3 runs 14 residues. Trimming cost V 4 bases and J 4 bases, with 13 bases left between them. Germline V gives CDR1 SGDLS, CDR2 YYNGEE. The CDR3 loop reads CASSPPLGPDTQYF. In DNA form, the CDR3 reads TGTGCCAGCAGCCCTCCCCTGGGCCCAGATACGCAGTATTTT.

The rearrangement links TRBV6-6 to TRBJ1-2; 7 positions agree with TRBD1. Germline lookup yields CDR1 MNHNY and CDR2 SVGAGI (reference sequence). This CDR3 comprises 14 residues. Unmatched junction bases numbered 6, after V lost 6 bases and J lost 2 bases. The CDR3 region has the DNA TGTGCCAGCAGCCCCTCGGGACAGAACTATGGCTACACCTTC. Amino acids: CASSPSGQNYGYTF.

This sequence joins TRBV5-1 and TRBJ2-1, with TRBD1 matching over 9 bases. The V gene end was trimmed by 4 bases and the J gene end by 9 bases; junction bases not matched to a gene: 8. The CDR3 covers 14 residues. Germline values: CDR1 SGHRS, CDR2 YFSETQ. The CDR3 here is CASSRQDRGSEQFF. As DNA, the CDR3 is TGCGCCAGCAGCCGTCAGGACAGGGGTAGTGAGCAGTTCTTC.

The chain employs TRBV19 and TRBJ2-2; maybe TRBD2 (6 bases). In germline, CDR1 is LNHDA, CDR2 SQIVND (reference sequence). The CDR3 loop spans 16 amino acids. Between the trimmed V and J ends, which lost 7 bases and 3 bases, there was a span of 18 bases. DNA of the CDR3: TGTGCCAGTACCTCCTCAGCGGGCACGGACACCGGGGAGCTGTTTTTT. It yields the protein CASTSSAGTDTGELFF.

As concerns this clone: An end of the junction differs from the germline gene, which may be a read error. The rearrangement links TRBV12-3 or TRBV12-4 to TRBJ2-3; 14 positions match TRBD2. The CDR3 runs to 13 residues. The CDR3 sequence: CASSIGTSGSVGF. The CDR3 nucleotides read TGTGCCAGCAGTATAGGGACTAGCGGGAGTGTTGGTTTT.

This chain connects TRBV5-1 to TRBJ1-5; D remains unclear. Looked up from germline, CDR1 is SGHRS and CDR2 is YFSETQ. V lost 8 bases and J lost 0, with 9 bases in between. The CDR3 runs to 13 residues. The CDR3 DNA reads TGCGCCAGTGCCAGTGATAGCAATCAGCCCCAGCATTTT. Protein sequence: CASASDSNQPQHF.

The chain combines TRBV2 with TRBJ1-1; 8 bases line up with TRBD1. CDR1 and CDR2 (germline): SNHLY, FYNNEI. The V and J ends lost 3 bases and 3 bases, in that order; junction bases with no gene match: 0. The CDR3 has 13 residues. In DNA, the CDR3 is TGTGCCAGCAGTGACAGGGGGCACACTGAAGCTTTCTTT. Translation: CASSDRGHTEAFF.

CDR3 sequence: CASSTNRGLGTEAFF. DNA of the CDR3: TGTGCCAGTAGTACGAACAGGGGGCTGGGGACTGAAGCTTTCTTT. The chain has TRBV19 and TRBJ1-1, with 9 nucleotides matching TRBD1. The CDR3 totals 15 residues. After removal of 4 bases from V and 5 bases from J, the junction contained 8 bases not matched to a gene. The germline V gene has CDR1 LNHDA and CDR2 SQIVND (reference sequence).

J is TRBJ2-1 and V is TRBV23-1; 9 positions agree with TRBD2. TRBV23-1 counts as an open reading frame of uncertain function. This CDR3 comprises 17 residues. The V and J ends lost 2 bases and 0 bases, in that order; junction bases with no gene match: 5. The CDR3 is CASSQGGTSFSYNEQFF. Here the CDR3 DNA reads TGCGCCAGCAGTCAAGGCGGGACTAGCTTCTCCTACAATGAGCAGTTCTTC.

The chain employs TRBV6-2 or TRBV6-3 and TRBJ1-2; TRBD1 matches at 7 bases. The germline gives CDR1 MNHEY, CDR2 SVGEGT. The V segment lost 5 bases and the J segment 7 bases; nucleotides outside the gene matches: 7. The CDR3 has 13 residues. CDR3 region: CASSKDRDSGYTF. DNA for the CDR3: TGTGCCAGCAGTAAAGATCGGGACAGTGGCTACACCTTC.

The chain's CDR3 is CASQNAGTPDSGANVLTF. The DNA for the CDR3 is TGTGCCAGTCAAAACGCCGGGACACCCGACTCTGGGGCCAACGTCCTGACTTTC. The chain couples TRBV19 to TRBJ2-6, with a weak D call TRBD1 (6 bases). Germline lookup yields CDR1 LNHDA and CDR2 SQIVND (reference sequence). This CDR3 comprises 18 residues. Trimming stripped 8 bases from V and 0 bases from J, with 20 bases between.

This clone was seen just once. V gene TRBV24-1 combines with J gene TRBJ2-2, with 10 bases matching TRBD1. CDR1 and CDR2 from the germline V gene are KGHDR and SFDVKD. The CDR3 has 15 amino acids. The J segment lost 7 bases and the V segment lost 7 bases, leaving 8 bases of the junction unmatched. CDR3 DNA: TGTGCCACCAGGGGGGGACAGGGGACAGTCGGGGAGCTGTTTTTT. It is translated as CATRGGQGTVGELFF.

Comment on this clone: At the DNA level, this CDR3 is encoded by other sequences in the same sample as well. The chain employs TRBV29-1 and TRBJ1-2; possible D gene TRBD1, 6 bases. Germline CDR1 SQVTM, CDR2 ANQGSEA. The CDR3 runs 12 residues. Trimming shortened V by 1 base and J by 3 bases, and 6 bases separated the two germline ends. CDR3 sequence reads: CSVEGTDYGYTF. The CDR3 region has the DNA TGCAGCGTTGAAGGGACAGACTATGGCTACACCTTC.